This section outlines one T cell receptor (beta chain) sequence together with its context. Its antigen is currently unknown. The table came from immunoSEQ multiplex PCR; TCRdb's copy has only in-frame clones and leaves some out. The table lists 120,000 to 150,000 clones, 70% to 90% of them singletons. The sample is drawn from a study of T cell responses to AZD1222 COVID-19 vaccine. Study-wide background: Doses given second, at about 4 or about 12 weeks, were pooled.

Study conclusions and caveats: Spike regions recognized by vaccine-associated CD4 TCRs spanned the protein, led by 160-218 and 743-854. White British donors predominated, females outnumbered males, and clonal diversity was possibly underestimated. Among those given AZD1222, only six or seven were seropositive at baseline.

CDR3 length equals 17 residues. V shed 6 bases, J shed 4 bases, and the junction held 16 bases outside the gene matches. Germline assignment: CDR1 MNHEY and CDR2 SVGEGT. This specimen was peripheral blood, taken on day 0 of AZD1222 vaccination. The chain uses TRBV6-2 or TRBV6-3 and TRBJ1-2; 8 bases are shared with TRBD1. The TCR sequence derives from an adult in good health. The chain's CDR3 is CASSSRDRWFMIYGYTF. The CDR3 DNA follows: TGTGCCAGCAGCTCTCGGGACAGGTGGTTTATGATCTATGGCTACACCTTC.